The text below deals with one T cell receptor (beta chain). The sample originates from a study of shared clonotypes between healthy human individuals. This CDR3 has 15 residues. Trimming pared 0 bases from V and 5 bases from J, leaving 15 bases between. Per germline, CDR1 SGHRS and CDR2 YFSETQ. Method: immunoSEQ multiplex PCR; TCRdb's copy keeps in-frame clones and lacks some. The table has around 750,000 clones, under 80% seen once. The sample taken for sequencing was memory CD4+ T cells sorted from blood. The subset is: CD45RA-negative fraction. This clonotype originated in a woman between 25 and 40 years old in good health. V usage is TRBV5-1 and J usage is TRBJ2-7; tentatively, D is TRBD2 (6 bases). This chain's CDR3 is CASSLGGAGSDEQYF. The CDR3, as DNA: TGCGCCAGCAGCTTGGGCGGGGCAGGGTCCGACGAGCAGTACTTC.